Below, 5 T cell receptor beta chains from the same sample are listed, as sequenced in a study of T cell responses to AZD1222 COVID-19 vaccine. The method was immunoSEQ multiplex PCR; TCRdb's version includes in-frame clones alone and lacks a portion of them. The sample holds around 140,000 clones; 80% to 95% are singletons and the top ten take over 3%. Sequenced material: peripheral blood, taken on day 0 of AZD1222 vaccination. These receptors were collected from an adult in good health.

V usage is TRBV3-1 (or the pseudogene TRBV3-2) and J usage is TRBJ2-1; D not certain. The length of the CDR3 is 15 residues. Germline CDR1 LGHDT, CDR2 YNNKEL (reference sequence). The germline V and J ends were trimmed by 0 bases and 4 bases, with 10 bases remaining between them. DNA of the CDR3: TGTGCCAGCAGCCAAGACCCCGACAAGTACAATGAGCAGTTCTTC. Encoded protein: CASSQDPDKYNEQFF.

This chain links TRBV5-1 with TRBJ1-2, with TRBD1 as a possible D gene (6 bases). The V and J ends lost 4 bases and 1 base respectively, with 20 bases between them. This CDR3 comprises 17 residues. Germline V gives CDR1 SGHRS, CDR2 YFSETQ. CDR3 in DNA: TGCGCCAGCAGCCAACAAGGCGGGCAGGGGCGTAACTATGGCTACACCTTC. The encoded protein is CASSQQGGQGRNYGYTF.

V and J are TRBV7-3 and TRBJ2-7, with D perhaps matching TRBD2 (5 bases). Trimming stripped 5 bases from V and 6 bases from J, with 20 bases between. The CDR3 contains 15 residues. Germline V gene sequence: CDR1 SGHTA, CDR2 FQGTGA. CDR3 sequence (DNA): TGTGCCAGCAGCCGCGAGGGCACCAATCGGGGCGAGCAGTACTTC. This gives the protein CASSREGTNRGEQYF.

This clone was recorded only once. The rearrangement joins TRBV27 to TRBJ2-7, with D tentatively TRBD1 (6 bases). V lost 6 bases, J lost 3 bases, and 9 bases lay in between. Germline V lookup: CDR1 MNHEY, CDR2 SMNVEV (reference sequence). The CDR3 totals 12 residues. The CDR3 loop reads CASRGAGYEQYF. As DNA, the CDR3 is TGTGCCAGCAGGGGGGCCGGCTACGAGCAGTACTTC.

The chain links TRBV19 to TRBJ2-5; D unresolved. This CDR3 has 15 amino acids. Trimming took off 1 base at V and 1 base at J, with 10 bases between the two ends. Germline CDR1 is LNHDA and CDR2 is SQIVND (reference sequence). The CDR3 region has the DNA TGTGCCAGTAGTATAGTCGGAACGGTCCAAGAGACCCAGTACTTC. Its protein product is CASSIVGTVQETQYF.